The 18 T cell receptor beta chains listed next were all sequenced from one sample in a study of T cells in Graves' hyperthyroidism and ophthalmopathy. TCR beta CDR3 region amplification was performed from RNA transcripts. With the HTBI primer set, the TCR CDR3 went through a first round of RT-PCR. TCRdb ran MiXCR on the multiplex PCR reads and lists one entry per CDR3 protein. The sample lists a few hundred thousand distinct CDR3 sequences; more than 15% were seen once. Sequenced material: blood. Receptor source: a woman aged 25 to 39 with Graves' ophthalmopathy.

The rearrangement links TRBV7-6 to TRBJ1-5; the D gene is possibly TRBD1 (6 bases). Germline V gives CDR1 SGHVS, CDR2 FNYEAQ. The V gene lost 0 bases and the J gene lost 4 bases, with 13 bases spanning the gap. The CDR3 is made up of 16 amino acids. The CDR3 here is CASSLAPAGVNQPQHF. CDR3 DNA sequence: TGTGCCAGCAGCTTAGCGCCGGCAGGGGTGAATCAGCCCCAGCATTTT.

This clonotype was seen only a few times. This chain connects TRBV20-1 to TRBJ2-1; D gene unclear. Germline lookup yields CDR1 DFQATT and CDR2 SNEGSKA (reference sequence). This CDR3 is 13 amino acids long. The V gene lost 4 bases and the J gene lost 6 bases, with 13 bases spanning the gap. Here the CDR3 DNA reads TGCAGTGCTAATCCTCTAGTTTCCAATGAGCAGTTCTTC. Translating it yields CSANPLVSNEQFF.

This clonotype showed up just a few times. The chain is built from TRBV20-1 and TRBJ2-2, with D maybe TRBD1 (6 bases). This CDR3 is built from 14 residues. Germline-derived CDR1 and CDR2 are DFQATT and SNEGSKA (reference sequence). V lost 2 bases, J lost 4 bases, and 11 bases lay in between. The CDR3 region is CSARNREGTGELFF. DNA for the CDR3: TGCAGTGCTAGAAACAGGGAAGGCACCGGGGAGCTGTTTTTT.

In its sample, this clonotype was seen a few times. The chain links TRBV30 to TRBJ2-5; perhaps TRBD1 as D (6 bases). CDR1 is GTSNPN and CDR2 is SVGIG in the germline V gene (reference sequence). The V gene lost 2 bases and the J gene lost 5 bases, with 12 bases spanning the gap. The CDR3 covers 13 residues. CDR3 amino acids: CAWSRGFGETQYF. As DNA, the CDR3 is TGTGCCTGGAGTAGGGGGTTTGGGGAGACCCAGTACTTC.

The genes are TRBV20-1 and TRBJ2-7, with 14 bases that match TRBD2. The V and J ends lost 5 bases and 2 bases, in that order; junction bases with no gene match: 5. The CDR3 has 15 residues. The V gene's germline CDR1 is DFQATT and CDR2 SNEGSKA (reference sequence). The CDR3 protein is CSADGTSGSAYEQYF. The CDR3 DNA follows: TGCAGTGCTGACGGGACTAGCGGGAGCGCCTACGAGCAGTACTTC.

Many counts were recorded for this clonotype. The chain uses TRBV27 and TRBJ2-5; 11 nucleotides line up with TRBD2. There are 15 residues in the CDR3. V shed 5 bases and J 3 bases; nucleotides not matched to a gene: 5. Germline lookup yields CDR1 MNHEY and CDR2 SMNVEV (reference sequence). The CDR3 DNA reads TGTGCCAGCAGTCCGGGACTAGCGGAAGAAGAGACCCAGTACTTC. Its translation: CASSPGLAEEETQYF.

The sample holds many counts of this clonotype. The chain employs TRBV7-8 and TRBJ2-1; 8 nucleotides align to TRBD2. Trimming removed 4 bases from V and 6 bases from J; junction bases left unmatched: 5. The CDR3 is made up of 14 amino acids. The germline V gene has CDR1 SGHVS and CDR2 FQNEAQ. CDR3 in DNA: TGTGCCAGCAGCTCGGGACTAGGACTCAATGAGCAGTTCTTC. Amino acid sequence: CASSSGLGLNEQFF.

This clonotype was counted at least ten times. The rearrangement joins TRBV4-3 to TRBJ1-1; D is uncertain. Trimming cost V 0 bases and J 3 bases, with 11 bases left between them. Looked up from germline, CDR1 is LGHNA and CDR2 is YSLEER. The CDR3 extends over 15 amino acids. CDR3 in amino acids: CASSQEQRSDTEAFF. The CDR3 bases are TGCGCCAGCAGCCAAGAGCAAAGGTCGGACACTGAAGCTTTCTTT.

The sample holds many counts of this clonotype. The V and J genes are TRBV2 and TRBJ1-6; 7 positions match TRBD1. CDR1 is SNHLY, CDR2 FYNNEI, per germline. The CDR3 runs to 15 residues. Trimming removed 6 bases from V and 1 base from J; junction bases left unmatched: 3. The CDR3 region is CASREDRSYNSPLHF. The CDR3 nucleotides are TGTGCCAGCAGGGAGGACAGGTCCTATAATTCACCCCTCCACTTT.

This clonotype has a count of ten or more. The chain has TRBV24-1 and TRBJ1-5; no clear D. CDR1 is KGHDR, CDR2 SFDVKD, per germline. This CDR3 has 16 amino acids. Trimming left V 2 bases short and J 4 bases short, with 14 bases between. The CDR3 bases are TGTGCCACCAGTGATTCTGGAAGGGAACCTAATCAGCCCCAGCATTTT. It translates to CATSDSGREPNQPQHF.

This clonotype has only a few counts. The chain employs TRBV19 and TRBJ2-2; D uncertain. Trimming took off 3 bases at V and 6 bases at J, with 20 bases between the two ends. The CDR3 totals 17 residues. In germline, CDR1 is LNHDA, CDR2 SQIVND (reference sequence). The CDR3 bases are TGTGCCAGTAGTATCTTGACCCCCCGGAGCGCAGCCGGGGAGCTGTTTTTT. Its translation: CASSILTPRSAAGELFF.

The CDR3 DNA reads as TGTGCCAGCAGCAAGGGGACAGGAGTCTACGAGCAGTACTTC. Protein product: CASSKGTGVYEQYF. V gene TRBV3-1 combines with J gene TRBJ2-7, with 8 positions matching TRBD1. Germline-derived CDR1 and CDR2 are LGHDT and YNNKEL (reference sequence). The CDR3 sequence is 14 residues long. V dropped 5 bases and J dropped 3; count of bases not matched to a gene: 6.

The chain joins TRBV9 to TRBJ2-2; perhaps TRBD2 as D (5 bases). With 3 bases removed from V and 1 base from J, the gap between germline ends came to 13 bases. This CDR3 is 16 amino acids long. CDR1 is SGDLS, CDR2 YYNGEE, per germline. This chain's CDR3 is CASSARLAGNTGELFF. For the CDR3, the DNA is TGTGCCAGCAGCGCGCGACTGGCGGGGAACACCGGGGAGCTGTTTTTT.

This clonotype was picked up a small number of times. This chain links TRBV28 with TRBJ2-7, with TRBD1 identical over 11 bases. V was pared by 5 bases and J by 4 bases, with 7 bases of the junction left unmatched. Germline V lookup: CDR1 MDHEN, CDR2 SYDVKM. The CDR3 totals 15 residues. CDR3 amino acids: CASSPGTGGLYEQYF. DNA of the CDR3: TGTGCCAGCAGTCCCGGGACAGGGGGGTTGTACGAGCAGTACTTC.

This sequence joins TRBV20-1 and TRBJ1-4, with D perhaps matching TRBD1 (5 bases). This CDR3 has 17 residues. V shed 0 bases and J shed 0 bases, with 14 bases lying between them. Per germline, CDR1 DFQATT and CDR2 SNEGSKA (reference sequence). The CDR3 coding sequence is TGCAGTGCTAGAGATAAGGGACGTTCGGCAACTAATGAAAAACTGTTTTTT. It specifies CSARDKGRSATNEKLFF.

This clonotype was seen ten or more times. The chain couples TRBV27 to TRBJ2-1, with TRBD2 matching 7 bases. This CDR3 comprises 16 residues. Germline loops: CDR1 MNHEY, CDR2 SMNVEV (reference sequence). Germline trimming cut 3 bases from V and 4 bases from J; bases unmatched to any gene: 9. The chain's CDR3 is CASSFGGLAVYNEQFF. The CDR3 DNA reads TGTGCCAGCAGTTTTGGTGGGCTAGCGGTATACAATGAGCAGTTCTTC.

To note about this clonotype: This may stem from a read error, because a much larger clone lies one nucleotide away. The V and J genes are TRBV12-3 or TRBV12-4 and TRBJ2-5; no clear D gene. The CDR3 extends over 14 amino acids. The CDR3 spells CASSLDLAQESQYF. CDR3 sequence (DNA): TGTGCCAGCAGTTTAGACCTCGCCCAAGAGAGCCAGTACTTC.

J is TRBJ2-3 and V is TRBV28; D ambiguous. Per germline, CDR1 MDHEN and CDR2 SYDVKM. The CDR3 covers 13 residues. The V end lost 7 bases, the J end lost 6 bases, and 14 bases lay between the germline ends. The CDR3 DNA is TGTGCCAGCAATTCCCTCTATGGGGATACGCAGTATTTT. Its translation: CASNSLYGDTQYF.